One and the same sample provided the 17 T cell receptor beta chains below, sequenced in a study of cytomegalovirus exposure and HLA in healthy donors. The PCR used 60 Vbeta and 13 Jbeta primers. Method: immunoSEQ multiplex PCR; TCRdb's copy keeps in-frame clones and lacks some. The sample includes around 130,000 clones, more than 70% of them seen just once. The sequenced sample was PBMCs. These receptors originate from a woman younger than 45 in good health and CMV-seropositive.

The rearrangement joins TRBV7-2 to TRBJ2-5; D is possibly TRBD1 (8 bases). Trimming shortened V by 2 bases and J by 4 bases, and 11 bases separated the two germline ends. Germline V lookup: CDR1 SGHTA, CDR2 FQGNSA. This CDR3 spans 14 amino acids. The CDR3 bases are TGTGCCAGCAGCTTAAACAGGGGGGGAGAGACCCAGTACTTC. Protein: CASSLNRGGETQYF.

This clone was recorded only once. CDR3 sequence: CASRPGGAGNTIYF. CDR3 bases: TGTGCCAGTCGTCCAGGGGGCGCTGGAAACACCATATATTTT. The rearrangement joins TRBV27 to TRBJ1-3, with 8 bases matching TRBD1. The V gene end was trimmed by 9 bases and the J gene end by 2 bases; junction bases not matched to a gene: 6. Germline V gene data show CDR1 as MNHEY and CDR2 as SMNVEV (reference sequence). CDR3 length: 14 residues.

The chain is built from TRBV2 and TRBJ2-4, with D uncertain. The germline V gene encodes CDR1 SNHLY and CDR2 FYNNEI. Deletions cut 7 bases from V and 0 bases from J, with 7 bases between. The CDR3 has 13 amino acids. CDR3 bases: TGTGCCAGCATAGAGCTAGCCAAAAACATTCAGTACTTC. It encodes CASIELAKNIQYF.

This clone came up once. The chain employs TRBV27 and TRBJ2-7; possible D gene TRBD1, 5 bases. Trimming cost V 7 bases and J 4 bases, with 14 bases left between them. Germline V gene lookup returns CDR1 MNHEY and CDR2 SMNVEV (reference sequence). The CDR3 covers 13 residues. The CDR3 reads CASKQGGGYEQYF. The CDR3 DNA is TGTGCCAGCAAGCAGGGCGGTGGTTACGAGCAGTACTTC.

In this sample, this clone turned up a few times. The V call is TRBV5-6, the J call TRBJ1-1; TRBD1 aligns across 8 bases. This CDR3 spans 12 amino acids. Germline assignment: CDR1 SGHDT and CDR2 YYEEEE. The junction had 3 bases not matched to a gene; V was cut back by 4 bases and J by 7 bases. The CDR3 DNA reads TGTGCCAGCAGCCAAGGACAGGGTGAAGCTTTCTTT. Amino acids: CASSQGQGEAFF.

This chain uses TRBV28 with TRBJ1-6; D perhaps matches TRBD1 (5 bases). Trimming cost V 4 bases and J 8 bases, with 12 bases left between them. This CDR3 comprises 14 residues. Germline loops: CDR1 MDHEN, CDR2 SYDVKM. CDR3 region: CASSYQGYDSPLHF. For the CDR3, the DNA is TGTGCCAGCAGTTACCAGGGCTACGATTCACCCCTCCACTTT. Full variable domain (missing parts from reference TRBV28 and TRBJ1-6): DVKVTQSSRYLVKRTGEKVFLECVQDMDHENMFWYRQDPGLGLRLIYFSYDVKMKEKGDIPEGYSVSREKKERFSLILESASTNQTSMYLCASSYQGYDSPLHFGNGTRLTVT.

The genes are TRBV30 and TRBJ2-1; D perhaps matches TRBD2 (6 bases). In germline, CDR1 is GTSNPN, CDR2 SVGIG (reference sequence). The CDR3 runs to 12 residues. Trimming stripped 3 bases from V and 7 bases from J, with 10 bases between. This CDR3 reads CAWSPGGNEQFF. The DNA for the CDR3 is TGTGCCTGGAGCCCAGGAGGGAATGAGCAGTTCTTC.

The V and J genes are TRBV12-5 and TRBJ2-5; TRBD2 matches at 12 bases. Germline values: CDR1 LGHNT, CDR2 FRNRAP. V lost 7 bases to trimming and J lost 4 bases; unmatched junction nucleotides: 4. CDR3 length: 14 amino acids. The CDR3 is CASDSGLAGETQYF. DNA of the CDR3: TGTGCTAGTGATTCGGGACTAGCGGGAGAGACCCAGTACTTC.

The gene calls are TRBV29-1 and TRBJ1-6; D remains unclear. Looked up from germline, CDR1 is SQVTM and CDR2 is ANQGSEA. The CDR3 spans 12 residues. The V end was cut by 4 bases, the J end by 7 bases, with 8 bases between. The CDR3 loop reads CSVGEYNSPLHF. CDR3 in DNA: TGCAGCGTTGGGGAGTACAATTCACCCCTCCACTTT. Based on the CDR3 plus reference TRBV29-1 and TRBJ1-6, the full variable domain is SAVISQKPSRDICQRGTSLTIQCQVDSQVTMMFWYRQQPGQSLTLIATANQGSEATYESGFVIDKFPISRPNLTFSTLTVSNMSPEDSSIYLCSVGEYNSPLHFGNGTRLTVT.

The genes are TRBV15 and TRBJ2-1; D is perhaps TRBD2 (7 bases). The CDR3 contains 13 residues. Trimming took off 5 bases at V and 15 bases at J, with 20 bases between the two ends. The V gene's germline CDR1 is LNHNV and CDR2 YYDKDF (reference sequence). The CDR3 loop is CATSFTSTGRGFF. The CDR3 nucleotides are TGTGCCACCAGCTTTACTTCTACAGGGAGGGGGTTCTTC.

The rearrangement uses TRBV7-3 and TRBJ2-3; the D gene is possibly TRBD1 (5 bases). The CDR3 length is 13 residues. Germline lookup yields CDR1 SGHTA and CDR2 FQGTGA. Between the trimmed V and J ends, which lost 3 bases and 2 bases, there was a span of 6 bases. The chain's CDR3 is CASSLDNTDTQYF. In DNA form, the CDR3 reads TGTGCCAGCAGCTTGGACAACACAGATACGCAGTATTTT. Variable domain in full (rest from reference TRBV7-3 and TRBJ2-3): GAGVSQTPSNKVTEKGKYVELRCDPISGHTALYWYRQSLGQGPEFLIYFQGTGAADDSGLPNDRFFAVRPEGSVSTLKIQRTERGDSAVYLCASSLDNTDTQYFGPGTRLTVL.

This chain uses TRBV21-1 with TRBJ2-4; no check of the table's D call, TRBD1, against the DNA was made. TRBV21-1 is marked as a pseudogene. The CDR3 contains 19 residues. Here the CDR3 DNA reads TGTGCCAGCAGCAAAGGAGGGGGAACTGCTGGGGGAGCCAAAAACATTCAGTACTTC. Its protein is CASSKGGGTAGGAKNIQYF.

Written as DNA, the CDR3 is TGTGCCAGCAGCTCGGACAGGGCATACGAGGCCCTGTTTTTT. Translation gives CASSSDRAYEALFF. The chain recombines TRBV5-4 with TRBJ1-4, with 8 bases identical to TRBD1. There are 14 residues in the CDR3. CDR1 and CDR2 from the germline V gene are SGHNT and YYREEE (reference sequence). The trim removed 3 bases at V and 14 bases at J, leaving 12 bases unmatched.

This chain uses TRBV19 with TRBJ2-6; possibly TRBD1 for D (6 bases). The CDR3 contains 15 residues. The V end lost 5 bases, the J end lost 1 base, and 9 bases lay between the germline ends. CDR1 and CDR2 (germline): LNHDA, SQIVND (reference sequence). The CDR3 loop reads CASSDRSSGANVLTF. The DNA for the CDR3 is TGTGCCAGTAGTGACAGGTCTTCTGGGGCCAACGTCCTGACTTTC.

This clone was seen only a few times. This sequence joins TRBV13 and TRBJ1-3; TRBD1 matches 8 bases. The germline V gene encodes CDR1 PRHDT and CDR2 FYEKMQ (reference sequence). This CDR3 region has 15 residues. V dropped 5 bases and J dropped 3; count of bases not matched to a gene: 6. CDR3 DNA sequence: TGTGCCAGCAGCGAATGGACAGGGCTTGGAAACACCATATATTTT. It is translated as CASSEWTGLGNTIYF.

The rearrangement uses TRBV2 and TRBJ2-2; possibly TRBD1 for D (6 bases). Per germline, CDR1 SNHLY and CDR2 FYNNEI. CDR3 length equals 17 residues. V gave up 8 bases and J gave up 0 bases, with 19 bases separating them. DNA of the CDR3: TGTGCCAGCGCCTATAGTAGGACAGTCGCGAACACCGGGGAGCTGTTTTTT. Translation: CASAYSRTVANTGELFF.

The rearrangement links TRBV27 to TRBJ2-7; a weak D match, TRBD1 (6 bases). This CDR3 is 14 amino acids long. Per the germline V gene, CDR1 is MNHEY and CDR2 is SMNVEV (reference sequence). With 5 bases removed from V and 2 bases from J, the gap between germline ends came to 13 bases. This chain's CDR3 is CASSINRDTYEQYF. CDR3 bases: TGTGCCAGCAGTATAAACAGGGATACCTACGAGCAGTACTTC.